The present T cell receptor (beta chain) was sequenced within a study of cytomegalovirus exposure and HLA in healthy donors. The CDR3 has 15 amino acids. V lost 5 bases to trimming and J lost 7 bases, with 17 bases between them. Germline CDR1 LNHDA, CDR2 SQIVND (reference sequence). Overall study findings and caveats: Presence/absence comparisons presumed near-even sequencing depth among donors.

13 Jbeta primers and 60 Vbeta primers were used for the PCR. Only in-frame clones appear in the TCRdb table, and some are missing; sequencing was by immunoSEQ multiplex PCR. The top ten clones hold around 1.4% of a sample with some 190,000 clones, 75% to 90% of them seen once. On this clone itself: Its target is unknown.

This TCR came from a girl between 10 and 17 years old in good health and CMV-seropositive. The sequenced material came from PBMCs. This chain connects TRBV19 to TRBJ1-4; tentative D call: TRBD1 (6 bases). The CDR3 is CASSVLTGNSEKLFF. In DNA, the CDR3 is TGTGCCAGTAGTGTGTTAACAGGGAATAGTGAAAAACTGTTTTTT.